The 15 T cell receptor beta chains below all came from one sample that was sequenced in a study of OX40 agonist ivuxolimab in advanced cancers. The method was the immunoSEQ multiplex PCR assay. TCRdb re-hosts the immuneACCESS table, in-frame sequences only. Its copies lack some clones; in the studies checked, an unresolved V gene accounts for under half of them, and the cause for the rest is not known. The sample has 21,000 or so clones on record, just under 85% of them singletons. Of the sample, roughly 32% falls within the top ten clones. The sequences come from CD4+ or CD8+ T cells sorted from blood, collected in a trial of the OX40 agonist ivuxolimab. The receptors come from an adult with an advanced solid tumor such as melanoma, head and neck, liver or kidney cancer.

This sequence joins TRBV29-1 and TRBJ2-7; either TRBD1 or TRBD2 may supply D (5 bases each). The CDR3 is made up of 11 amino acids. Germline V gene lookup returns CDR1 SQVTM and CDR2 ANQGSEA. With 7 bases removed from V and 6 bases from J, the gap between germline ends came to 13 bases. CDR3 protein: CSGLVGGEQYF. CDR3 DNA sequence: TGCAGCGGCCTAGTTGGGGGCGAGCAGTACTTC.

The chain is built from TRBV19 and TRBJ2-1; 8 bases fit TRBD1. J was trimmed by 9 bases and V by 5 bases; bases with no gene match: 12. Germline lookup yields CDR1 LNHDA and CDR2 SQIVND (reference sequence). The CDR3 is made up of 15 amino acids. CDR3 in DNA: TGTGCCAGTAGTCCGGGACAGGCCTTCGTAGGTGAGCAGTTCTTC. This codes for CASSPGQAFVGEQFF.

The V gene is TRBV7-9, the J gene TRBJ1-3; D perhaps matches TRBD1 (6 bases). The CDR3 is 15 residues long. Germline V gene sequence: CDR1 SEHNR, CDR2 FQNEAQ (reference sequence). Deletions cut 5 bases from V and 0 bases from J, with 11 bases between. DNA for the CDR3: TGTGCCAGCAGCCCCGACAGGTCCTCTGGAAACACCATATATTTT. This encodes CASSPDRSSGNTIYF.

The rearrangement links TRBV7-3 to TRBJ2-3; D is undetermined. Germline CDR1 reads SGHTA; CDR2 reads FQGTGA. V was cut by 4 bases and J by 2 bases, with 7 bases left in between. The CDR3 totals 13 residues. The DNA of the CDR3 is TGTGCCAGCAGCTCCGAAAACACAGATACGCAGTATTTT. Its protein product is CASSSENTDTQYF. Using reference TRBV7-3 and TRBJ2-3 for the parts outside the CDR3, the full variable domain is GAGVSQTPSNKVTEKGKYVELRCDPISGHTALYWYRQSLGQGPEFLIYFQGTGAADDSGLPNDRFFAVRPEGSVSTLKIQRTERGDSAVYLCASSSENTDTQYFGPGTRLTVL.

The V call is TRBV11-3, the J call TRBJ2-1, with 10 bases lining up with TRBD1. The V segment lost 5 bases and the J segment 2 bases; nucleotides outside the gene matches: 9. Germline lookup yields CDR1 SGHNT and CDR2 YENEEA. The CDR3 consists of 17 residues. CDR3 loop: CASSLSVGTGAYNEQFF. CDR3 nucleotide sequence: TGTGCCAGCAGCCTCTCCGTGGGGACAGGGGCCTACAATGAGCAGTTCTTC. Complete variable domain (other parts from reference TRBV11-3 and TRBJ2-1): EAGVVQSPRYKIIEKKQPVAFWCNPISGHNTLYWYLQNLGQGPELLIRYENEEAVDDSQLPKDRFSAERLKGVDSTLKIQPAELGDSAVYLCASSLSVGTGAYNEQFFGPGTRLTVL.

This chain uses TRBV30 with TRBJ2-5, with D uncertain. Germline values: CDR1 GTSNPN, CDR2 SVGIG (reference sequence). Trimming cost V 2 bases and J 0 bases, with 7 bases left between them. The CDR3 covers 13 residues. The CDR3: CAWSIGDQETQYF. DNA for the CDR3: TGTGCCTGGAGTATTGGGGACCAAGAGACCCAGTACTTC.

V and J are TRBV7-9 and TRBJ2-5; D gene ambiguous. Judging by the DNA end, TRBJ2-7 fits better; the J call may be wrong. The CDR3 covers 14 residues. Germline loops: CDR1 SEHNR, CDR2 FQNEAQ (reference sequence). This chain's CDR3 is CASTSRAYRYEQYF. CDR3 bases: TGTGCCAGCACCTCAAGGGCGTATAGATACGAGCAGTACTTC.

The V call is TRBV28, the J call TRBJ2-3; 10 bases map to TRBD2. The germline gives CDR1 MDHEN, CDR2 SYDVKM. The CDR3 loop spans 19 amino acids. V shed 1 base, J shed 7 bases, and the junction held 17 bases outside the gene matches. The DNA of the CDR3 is TGTGCCAGCAGTTTATTTATAACTAGCGGGATCGATCATGGGTATACGCAGTATTTT. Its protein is CASSLFITSGIDHGYTQYF.

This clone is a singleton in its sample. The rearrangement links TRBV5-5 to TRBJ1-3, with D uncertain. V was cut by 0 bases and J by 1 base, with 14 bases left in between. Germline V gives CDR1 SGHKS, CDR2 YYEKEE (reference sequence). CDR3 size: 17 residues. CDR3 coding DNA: TGTGCCAGCAGCTTGGAAAGAAGAGGAACTTCTGGAAACACCATATATTTT. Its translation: CASSLERRGTSGNTIYF.

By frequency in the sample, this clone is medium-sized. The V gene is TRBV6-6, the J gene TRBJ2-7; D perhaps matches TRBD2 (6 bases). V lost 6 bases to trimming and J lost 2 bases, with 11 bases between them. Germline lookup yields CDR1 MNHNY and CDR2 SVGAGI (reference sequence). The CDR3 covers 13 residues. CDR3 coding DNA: TGTGCCAGCAGGGAGGGTTCGCCCTACGAGCAGTACTTC. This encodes CASREGSPYEQYF.

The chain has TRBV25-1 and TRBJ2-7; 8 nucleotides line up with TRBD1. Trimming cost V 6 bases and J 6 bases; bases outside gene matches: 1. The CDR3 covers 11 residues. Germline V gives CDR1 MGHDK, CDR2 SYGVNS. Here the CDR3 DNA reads TGTGCCAGCAGGACAGGGGTCGAGCAGTACTTC. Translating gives CASRTGVEQYF.

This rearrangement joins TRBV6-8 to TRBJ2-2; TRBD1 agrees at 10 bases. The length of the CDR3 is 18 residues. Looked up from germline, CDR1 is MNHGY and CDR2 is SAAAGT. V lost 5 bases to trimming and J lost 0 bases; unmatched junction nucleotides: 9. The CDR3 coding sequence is TGTGCCAGCAGTACCGGACAGGGGGAATTCGCGAACACCGGGGAGCTGTTTTTT. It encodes CASSTGQGEFANTGELFF.

CDR3: CASSYSPGTMNTEAFF. CDR3 in DNA: TGTGCCAGCAGTTACTCCCCGGGAACAATGAACACTGAAGCTTTCTTT. The rearrangement links TRBV6-5 to TRBJ1-1, with D unresolved. The CDR3 runs to 16 residues. CDR1 is MNHEY and CDR2 is SVGAGI in the germline V gene. V lost 0 bases, J lost 0 bases, and 11 bases lay in between.

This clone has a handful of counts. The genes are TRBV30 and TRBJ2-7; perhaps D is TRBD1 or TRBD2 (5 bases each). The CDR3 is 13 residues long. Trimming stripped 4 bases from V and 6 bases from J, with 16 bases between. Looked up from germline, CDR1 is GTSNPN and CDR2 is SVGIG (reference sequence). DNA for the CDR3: TGTGCCTGGACTATTACCCTCGGGGCCGAGCAGTACTTC. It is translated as CAWTITLGAEQYF.

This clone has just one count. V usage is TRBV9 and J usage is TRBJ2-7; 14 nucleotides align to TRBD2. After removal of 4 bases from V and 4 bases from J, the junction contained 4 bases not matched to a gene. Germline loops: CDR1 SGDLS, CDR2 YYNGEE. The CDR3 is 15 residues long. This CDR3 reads CASSPGTSGSYEQYF. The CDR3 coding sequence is TGTGCCAGCAGCCCGGGGACTAGCGGGAGTTACGAGCAGTACTTC. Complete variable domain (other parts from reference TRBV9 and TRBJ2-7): DSGVTQTPKHLITATGQRVTLRCSPRSGDLSVYWYQQSLDQGLQFLIQYYNGEERAKGNILERFSAQQFPDLHSELNLSSLELGDSALYFCASSPGTSGSYEQYFGPGTRLTVT.